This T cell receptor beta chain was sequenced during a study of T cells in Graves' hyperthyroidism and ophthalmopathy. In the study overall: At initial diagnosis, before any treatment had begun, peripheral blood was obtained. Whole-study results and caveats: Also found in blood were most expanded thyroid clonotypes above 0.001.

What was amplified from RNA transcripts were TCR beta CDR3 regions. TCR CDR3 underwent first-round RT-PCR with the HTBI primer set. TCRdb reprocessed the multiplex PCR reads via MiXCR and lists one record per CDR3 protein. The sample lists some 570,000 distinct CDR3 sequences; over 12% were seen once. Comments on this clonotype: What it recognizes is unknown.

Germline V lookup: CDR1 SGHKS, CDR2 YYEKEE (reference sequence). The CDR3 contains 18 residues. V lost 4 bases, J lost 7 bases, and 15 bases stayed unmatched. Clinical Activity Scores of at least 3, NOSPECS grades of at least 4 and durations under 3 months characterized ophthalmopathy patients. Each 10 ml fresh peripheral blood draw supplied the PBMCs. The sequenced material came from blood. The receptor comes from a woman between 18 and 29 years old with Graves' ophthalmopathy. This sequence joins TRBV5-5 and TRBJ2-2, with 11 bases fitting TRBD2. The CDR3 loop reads CASSQLTSGRKEVGELFF. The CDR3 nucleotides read TGTGCCAGCAGCCAGCTTACTAGCGGGAGAAAAGAAGTCGGGGAGCTGTTTTTT.